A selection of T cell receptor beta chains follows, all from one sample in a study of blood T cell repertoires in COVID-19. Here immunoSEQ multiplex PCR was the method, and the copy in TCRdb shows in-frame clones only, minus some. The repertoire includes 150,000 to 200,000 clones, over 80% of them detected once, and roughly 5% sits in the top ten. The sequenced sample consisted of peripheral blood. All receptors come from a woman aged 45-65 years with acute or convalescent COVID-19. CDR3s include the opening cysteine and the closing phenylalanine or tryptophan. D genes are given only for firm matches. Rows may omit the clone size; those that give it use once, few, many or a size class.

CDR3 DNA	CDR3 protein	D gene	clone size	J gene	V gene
TGCAGCGTTGAAGGTCAGGGGGCTATTTACGAGCAGTACTTC	CSVEGQGAIYEQYF	TRBD1	NA	TRBJ2-7	TRBV29-1
TGTGCCTGGGCGAATATAGTCTCTGGAAACACCATATATTTT	CAWANIVSGNTIYF	NA	NA	TRBJ1-3	TRBV30
TGTGCCAGCAGCTTAGGGCAGGCGAGCTCCTACGAGCAGTACTTC	CASSLGQASSYEQYF	NA	once	TRBJ2-7	TRBV7-9
TGCGCCAGCAGCCAAATAAGTCGGGGGGACGCCGAAAAACTGTTTTTT	CASSQISRGDAEKLFF	NA	once	TRBJ1-4	TRBV4-1
TGTGCCAGCAGCCGAGGACAGGGACGCGAGCAGTACTTC	CASSRGQGREQYF	TRBD1	NA	TRBJ2-7	TRBV2
TGTGCCAGCAGTAGGGACAGGGGATGGAACACTGAAGCTTTCTTT	CASSRDRGWNTEAFF	TRBD1	NA	TRBJ1-1	TRBV6-2/TRBV6-3
TGCGCCAGCAGCTTGGAGAGTGAGCAGTTCTTC	CASSLESEQFF	NA	NA	TRBJ2-1	TRBV5-1
TGCGCCAGCAGCCCGTGGGACAGTACTGATAGCAATCAGCCCCAGCATTTT	CASSPWDSTDSNQPQHF	TRBD1	NA	TRBJ1-5	TRBV4-1
TGTGCCAGCAGGACGACAGGGGGGAACACCATATATTTT	CASRTTGGNTIYF	TRBD1	once	TRBJ1-3	TRBV27
TGTGCCAGTAGTATAGGAGGGGGCTACGCCGAAGCTTTCTTT	CASSIGGGYAEAFF	TRBD1	NA	TRBJ1-1	TRBV19
TGTGCCATCAGCTCCGTCTCCTACGAGCAGTACTTC	CAISSVSYEQYF	NA	NA	TRBJ2-7	TRBV10-3
TGTGCCAGCAGCCCCACAGAGTACGAGCAGTACTTC	CASSPTEYEQYF	NA	NA	TRBJ2-7	TRBV7-2
TGTGCCAGCAGCATCAGACAGGGGCTGGGGGAGCTGTTTTTT	CASSIRQGLGELFF	TRBD1	once	TRBJ2-2	TRBV5-6
TGTGCCAGCAGCTTAACCGACAGGGGAGGGACTGAAGCTTTCTTT	CASSLTDRGGTEAFF	TRBD1	NA	TRBJ1-1	TRBV7-6
TGCGCCAGCAGCCCCACTCCCGACAGTTCACCCCTCCACTTT	CASSPTPDSSPLHF	NA	NA	TRBJ1-6	TRBV5-1
TGTGCCTGGAGATTACAGGGGGCTTATGGCTACACCTTC	CAWRLQGAYGYTF	TRBD1	NA	TRBJ1-2	TRBV30
TGTGCCAGCAGCTTAGTTGGCAGGGGCCAGCCCCAGCATTTT	CASSLVGRGQPQHF	NA	NA	TRBJ1-5	TRBV7-9
TGTGCCAGCAGCCAAGATAGGGAGGGGGACATTCAGTACTTC	CASSQDREGDIQYF	NA	NA	TRBJ2-4	TRBV3-1/TRBV3-2
TGTGCCAGCAGCTTTTATTCTATACTTACCGGGGAGCTGTTTTTT	CASSFYSILTGELFF	NA	NA	TRBJ2-2	TRBV13
TGTGCCAGCAGCCGGGACTCCTCGAGGAATGAGCAGTTCTTC	CASSRDSSRNEQFF	NA	NA	TRBJ2-1	TRBV6-5
TGTGCCAGCAGCCATCTTCGTTTGACAGGAGATCAGCCCCAGCATTTT	CASSHLRLTGDQPQHF	NA	NA	TRBJ1-5	TRBV7-8
TGTGCCAGTGGCGGGATTCAAAGTTATGGCTACACCTTC	CASGGIQSYGYTF	NA	NA	TRBJ1-2	TRBV6-5
TGTGCCAGCAGTTACAACGCCCAAGCGGGAGGGCAAGAGACCCAGTACTTC	CASSYNAQAGGQETQYF	TRBD2	NA	TRBJ2-5	TRBV6-2/TRBV6-3
TGTGCCAGCAGCCTTCCGACAGGGAACACTGAAGCTTTCTTT	CASSLPTGNTEAFF	NA	NA	TRBJ1-1	TRBV13
TGTGCCAGCAGTTTAGAGGGAACGGGCTACACCTTC	CASSLEGTGYTF	NA	NA	TRBJ1-2	TRBV28
TGCGCCAGCAGCCAAGACCGTGCTAGCGGGTACAATGAGCAGTTCTTC	CASSQDRASGYNEQFF	TRBD2	NA	TRBJ2-1	TRBV4-1
TGTGCCAGCAGTCTAATGGAGCTCTATGGCTACACCTTC	CASSLMELYGYTF	NA	NA	TRBJ1-2	TRBV6-6
TGTGCCAGCAGCCAAGCCGGGAACACCGGGGAGCTGTTTTTT	CASSQAGNTGELFF	NA	NA	TRBJ2-2	TRBV3-1/TRBV3-2
TGTGCCAGCAGTCCAAGGGGGTTAGCCTACGAGCAGTACTTC	CASSPRGLAYEQYF	NA	NA	TRBJ2-7	TRBV27
TGTGCCAGCAGACCCCGGGACAGGCTGACCGGGGAGCTGTTTTTT	CASRPRDRLTGELFF	TRBD1	NA	TRBJ2-2	TRBV28
TGTGCCAGAAGCCACCACAGGGAATCCTACGAGCAGTACTTC	CARSHHRESYEQYF	NA	NA	TRBJ2-7	TRBV5-3
TGCAGCGTTGAAGCCCTAACAGGGGAGAGCTCCTACAATGAGCAGTTCTTC	CSVEALTGESSYNEQFF	TRBD1	NA	TRBJ2-1	TRBV29-1